This T cell receptor beta chain was recovered during a study of OX40 agonist ivuxolimab in advanced cancers. Study-wide context: Patients in the trial were receiving intravenous ivuxolimab every 2 weeks, at doses of 0.01 to 10 mg/kg. Study-wide findings and caveats: Antigen targets of the expanded peripheral T cells went undetermined. Also showing low normalized T-cell clonal expansion were some of the nonresponders.

Here immunoSEQ multiplex PCR was the method, and the copy in TCRdb shows in-frame clones only, minus some. The table lists tens of thousands of clones, 80% to 90% of them singletons. Trimming stripped 6 bases from V and 2 bases from J, with 10 bases between. The CDR3 runs 13 residues. Per the germline V gene, CDR1 is MNHNY and CDR2 is SVGAGI (reference sequence). This clone is a singleton in its sample. Its antigen remains unidentified. The chain carries TRBV6-6 and TRBJ1-2; D ambiguous. The source material was CD4+ or CD8+ T cells sorted from blood, sampled in a trial of the OX40 agonist ivuxolimab. The TCR was taken from an adult with an advanced solid tumor such as melanoma, head and neck, liver or kidney cancer. CDR3 amino acids: CASSGSSNYGYTF. CDR3 coding DNA: TGTGCCAGCAGCGGGAGCTCCAACTATGGCTACACCTTC.